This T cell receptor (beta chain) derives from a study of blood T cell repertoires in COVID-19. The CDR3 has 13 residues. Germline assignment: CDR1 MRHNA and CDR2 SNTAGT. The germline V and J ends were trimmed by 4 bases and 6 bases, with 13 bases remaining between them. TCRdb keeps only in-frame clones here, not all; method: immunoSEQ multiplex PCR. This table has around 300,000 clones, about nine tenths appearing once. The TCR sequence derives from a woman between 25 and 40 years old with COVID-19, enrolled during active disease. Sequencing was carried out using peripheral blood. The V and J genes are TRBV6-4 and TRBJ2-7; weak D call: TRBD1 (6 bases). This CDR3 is CASSVSTGLEQYF. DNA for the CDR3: TGTGCCAGCAGTGTAAGTACAGGGCTCGAGCAGTACTTC.